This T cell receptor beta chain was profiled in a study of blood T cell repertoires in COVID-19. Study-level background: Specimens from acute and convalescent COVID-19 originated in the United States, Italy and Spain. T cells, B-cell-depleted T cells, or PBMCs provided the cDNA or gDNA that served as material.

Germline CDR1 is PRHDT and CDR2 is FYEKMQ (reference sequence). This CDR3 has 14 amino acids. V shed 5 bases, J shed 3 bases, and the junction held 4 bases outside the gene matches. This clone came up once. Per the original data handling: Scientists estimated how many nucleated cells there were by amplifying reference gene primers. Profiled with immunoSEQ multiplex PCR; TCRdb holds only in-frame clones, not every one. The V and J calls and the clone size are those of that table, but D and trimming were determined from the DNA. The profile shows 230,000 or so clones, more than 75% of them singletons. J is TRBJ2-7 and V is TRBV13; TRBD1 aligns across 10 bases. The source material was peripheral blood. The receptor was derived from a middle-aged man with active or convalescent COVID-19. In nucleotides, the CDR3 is TGTGCCAGCAGCCTCGGACAGGGGGGCTACGAGCAGTACTTC. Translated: CASSLGQGGYEQYF.